This T cell receptor (beta chain) was recovered during a study of shared clonotypes between healthy human individuals. Study overall: CD4 naive and CD4 memory each took three plates per donor, while CD8 naive took two and CD8 memory one.

J gave up 5 bases and V 1 base, and 10 bases lay outside the gene matches. The CDR3 totals 17 residues. Germline assignment: CDR1 SGHAT and CDR2 FQNNGV. Terminally differentiated effector memory CD45RA+ cells were left out of the naive CD8 fraction, which was CD45RO-negative and positively selected for CCR7. This clone was counted a single time. Measured with immunoSEQ multiplex PCR; TCRdb has only the in-frame clones, and not every one. Of over 2,000,000 clones in the sample, approximately 92% were seen once. The sequence was collected from a man aged 18 to 29 in good health. Some clones in this sample may be carry-over from other donors' samples. Sequenced material: naive CD8+ T cells from PBMCs. J is TRBJ1-2 and V is TRBV11-2; 10 bases agree with TRBD1. The CDR3: CASSLAPGTGVGYGYTF. DNA of the CDR3: TGTGCCAGCAGCTTAGCCCCCGGGACAGGGGTTGGGTATGGCTACACCTTC.